The next 31 T cell receptor beta chains were all read from a single sample in a study of cytomegalovirus exposure and HLA in healthy donors. The PCR ran on 60 Vbeta and 13 Jbeta primers. Profiled with immunoSEQ multiplex PCR; TCRdb holds only in-frame clones, not every one. This table holds 160,000 or so clones, around 77% found once. Sequenced sample: PBMCs. Receptors were obtained from a woman aged 40 to 49 in good health and CMV-seronegative.

The CDR3 is CASRAGEAFF. Here the CDR3 DNA reads TGTGCCAGTAGGGCTGGTGAAGCTTTCTTT. This chain uses TRBV19 with TRBJ1-1; D not resolved. The V end was cut by 6 bases, the J end by 7 bases, with 6 bases between. Germline lookup yields CDR1 LNHDA and CDR2 SQIVND (reference sequence). The CDR3 contains 10 residues.

This clone has just one count. This rearrangement joins TRBV5-6 to TRBJ2-1; perhaps TRBD2 as D (5 bases). The V gene's germline CDR1 is SGHDT and CDR2 YYEEEE. Deletions cut 0 bases from V and 1 base from J, with 5 bases between. The CDR3 covers 14 residues. The CDR3 DNA is TGTGCCAGCAGCTTGGCGGGGTCCTACAATGAGCAGTTCTTC. As protein: CASSLAGSYNEQFF.

The V gene is TRBV27, the J gene TRBJ1-5; TRBD1 matches 8 bases. V was pared by 3 bases and J by 6 bases, with 4 bases of the junction left unmatched. The CDR3 totals 14 residues. Germline CDR1 MNHEY, CDR2 SMNVEV (reference sequence). The chain's CDR3 is CASSFGRGRQPQHF. The CDR3 coding sequence is TGTGCCAGCAGTTTTGGCAGGGGGCGTCAGCCCCAGCATTTT.

The CDR3 region is CASSRGREDAEQYF. In DNA form, the CDR3 reads TGCGCCAGCAGCCGGGGCAGGGAGGATGCCGAGCAGTACTTC. The chain joins TRBV5-1 to TRBJ2-7, with a tentative D call TRBD2 (6 bases). The CDR3 runs 14 residues. Germline CDR1 SGHRS, CDR2 YFSETQ. V was cut by 4 bases and J by 6 bases, with 17 bases left in between.

V gene TRBV11-3 combines with J gene TRBJ2-1; TRBD1 matches 8 bases. Germline trimming cut 4 bases from V and 5 bases from J; bases unmatched to any gene: 7. This CDR3 contains 15 residues. Germline assignment: CDR1 SGHNT and CDR2 YENEEA. The DNA for the CDR3 is TGTGCCAGCAGCTCCGGACAGGGCGGTCACAATGAGCAGTTCTTC. It is translated as CASSSGQGGHNEQFF.

V is TRBV2 and J is TRBJ2-2; 10 nucleotides line up with TRBD2. V was pared by 6 bases and J by 2 bases, with 3 bases of the junction left unmatched. This CDR3 region has 15 residues. Per germline, CDR1 SNHLY and CDR2 FYNNEI. This chain's CDR3 is CASRPLAGNTGELFF. Here the CDR3 DNA reads TGTGCCAGCAGGCCACTAGCGGGAAACACCGGGGAGCTGTTTTTT. Combining the CDR3 with reference TRBV2 and TRBJ2-2 gives the whole variable domain EPEVTQTPSHQVTQMGQEVILRCVPISNHLYFYWYRQILGQKVEFLVSFYNNEISEKSEIFDDQFSVERPDGSNFTLKIRSTKLEDSAMYFCASRPLAGNTGELFFGEGSRLTVL.

This clone was seen a single time. This sequence joins TRBV19 and TRBJ2-3; 12 bases map to TRBD2. The V gene end was trimmed by 7 bases and the J gene end by 5 bases; junction bases not matched to a gene: 7. The CDR3 contains 15 residues. CDR1 and CDR2 from the germline V gene are LNHDA and SQIVND (reference sequence). The CDR3: CASTGTSGSVDTQYF. For the CDR3, the DNA is TGTGCCAGTACCGGGACTAGCGGGTCCGTAGATACGCAGTATTTT.

The J gene is TRBJ2-3, the V gene TRBV7-2, with 8 bases matching TRBD2. J gave up 0 bases and V 6 bases, and 14 bases lay outside the gene matches. The length of the CDR3 is 18 residues. Germline V gene lookup returns CDR1 SGHTA and CDR2 FQGNSA. The CDR3 nucleotides are TGTGCCAGCAGTTCCGGACTAGCCCGAGGGAGGAGCACAGATACGCAGTATTTT. It translates to CASSSGLARGRSTDTQYF.

This chain connects TRBV6-5 to TRBJ2-7; 7 nucleotides align to TRBD2. V lost 7 bases, J lost 2 bases, and 8 bases stayed unmatched. The length of the CDR3 is 14 residues. Germline V lookup: CDR1 MNHEY, CDR2 SVGAGI. The CDR3 reads CASTWSGTAYEQYF. For the CDR3, the DNA is TGTGCCAGCACGTGGAGCGGGACGGCCTACGAGCAGTACTTC.

A single count supports this clone. The chain couples TRBV28 to TRBJ2-3; the D is unclear. Germline lookup yields CDR1 MDHEN and CDR2 SYDVKM. Trimming removed 4 bases at V and 7 bases at J, with 9 bases between. This CDR3 region has 12 residues. The CDR3 nucleotides read TGTGCCAGCAGTTCTACGGTACATACGCAGTATTTT. Translating gives CASSSTVHTQYF. Together with reference TRBV28 and TRBJ2-3, the CDR3 gives the full variable domain: DVKVTQSSRYLVKRTGEKVFLECVQDMDHENMFWYRQDPGLGLRLIYFSYDVKMKEKGDIPEGYSVSREKKERFSLILESASTNQTSMYLCASSSTVHTQYFGPGTRLTVL.

The V gene is TRBV7-3, the J gene TRBJ2-5, with D hard to call. The V and J ends lost 2 bases and 2 bases respectively, with 6 bases between them. The CDR3 is 13 amino acids. The germline V gene has CDR1 SGHTA and CDR2 FQGTGA. CDR3 coding DNA: TGTGCCAGCAGCTTAGCTCGGCAAGAGACCCAGTACTTC. It encodes CASSLARQETQYF.

The chain recombines TRBV2 with TRBJ1-5, with D possibly matching TRBD1 (5 bases). Trimming removed 6 bases from V and 0 bases from J, with 15 bases in between. Germline CDR1 reads SNHLY; CDR2 reads FYNNEI. The CDR3 totals 16 residues. The CDR3 sequence: CASSLDSPYSNQPQHF. The CDR3 region has the DNA TGTGCCAGCAGCCTAGACAGCCCCTATAGCAATCAGCCCCAGCATTTT.

This clone showed up just a few times. The chain combines TRBV15 with TRBJ1-2; D not resolved. The CDR3 is made up of 14 amino acids. Trimming stripped 0 bases from V and 4 bases from J, with 9 bases between. The germline V gene has CDR1 LNHNV and CDR2 YYDKDF (reference sequence). The CDR3 DNA is TGTGCCACCAGCAGAGATACAGTGAGCTATGGCTACACCTTC. It is translated as CATSRDTVSYGYTF.

This chain uses TRBV13 with TRBJ2-2; tentative D call: TRBD1 (7 bases). V dropped 5 bases and J dropped 1 base, with 14 bases sitting between them. The CDR3 runs 16 residues. Germline loops: CDR1 PRHDT, CDR2 FYEKMQ (reference sequence). This CDR3 reads CASSGTRDRNTGELFF. In DNA, the CDR3 is TGTGCCAGCAGCGGAACGCGGGACAGGAACACCGGGGAGCTGTTTTTT.

The V and J genes are TRBV9 and TRBJ2-5; maybe TRBD2 (6 bases). The CDR3 contains 16 residues. The V and J ends lost 0 bases and 2 bases respectively, with 14 bases between them. CDR1 SGDLS and CDR2 YYNGEE come from the germline V gene. CDR3 in DNA: TGTGCCAGCAGCGTAGCCCTGACGGCGGGACAAGAGACCCAGTACTTC. This encodes CASSVALTAGQETQYF. Based on the CDR3 plus reference TRBV9 and TRBJ2-5, the full variable domain is DSGVTQTPKHLITATGQRVTLRCSPRSGDLSVYWYQQSLDQGLQFLIQYYNGEERAKGNILERFSAQQFPDLHSELNLSSLELGDSALYFCASSVALTAGQETQYFGPGTRLLVL.

The chain employs TRBV7-8 and TRBJ2-3, with TRBD1 as a possible D gene (6 bases). This CDR3 spans 15 amino acids. The germline CDR1 and CDR2 sequences are SGHVS and FQNEAQ. V lost 1 base and J 8 bases, leaving 16 bases between the germline ends. The CDR3 sequence is CASSLGTVYVGTQYF. CDR3 nucleotides: TGTGCCAGCAGCTTAGGGACAGTTTACGTCGGTACGCAGTATTTT.

The V and J genes are TRBV5-1 and TRBJ2-5; no definite D call. V was clipped by 4 bases and J by 3 bases, with 13 bases between them. Per the germline V gene, CDR1 is SGHRS and CDR2 is YFSETQ. The CDR3 sequence is 14 residues long. CDR3 sequence: CASSLSTNKETQYF. DNA of the CDR3: TGCGCCAGCAGCCTGTCCACCAACAAAGAGACCCAGTACTTC.

The gene calls are TRBV5-4 and TRBJ2-1; 7 bases line up with TRBD2. This CDR3 region has 14 residues. Trimming removed 2 bases from V and 4 bases from J; junction bases left unmatched: 3. Germline assignment: CDR1 SGHNT and CDR2 YYREEE (reference sequence). The CDR3 coding sequence is TGTGCCAGCAGCTTCGGGACTAATTACAATGAGCAGTTCTTC. Residues: CASSFGTNYNEQFF.

V is TRBV29-1 and J is TRBJ1-2, with a tentative D call TRBD1 (6 bases). Germline assignment: CDR1 SQVTM and CDR2 ANQGSEA. V dropped 7 bases and J dropped 2 bases, with 11 bases sitting between them. CDR3 size: 12 residues. The CDR3 bases are TGCAGCGCAGGGCAGGGGAACTATGGCTACACCTTC. Encoded protein: CSAGQGNYGYTF. The whole variable domain, remainder taken from reference TRBV29-1 and TRBJ1-2, is SAVISQKPSRDICQRGTSLTIQCQVDSQVTMMFWYRQQPGQSLTLIATANQGSEATYESGFVIDKFPISRPNLTFSTLTVSNMSPEDSSIYLCSAGQGNYGYTFGSGTRLTVV.

Only a few counts were recorded for this clone. V is TRBV5-6 and J is TRBJ2-7; possible D gene TRBD2, 6 bases. The CDR3 is made up of 14 amino acids. V gave up 0 bases and J gave up 3 bases, with 10 bases separating them. CDR1 and CDR2 from the germline V gene are SGHDT and YYEEEE. This chain's CDR3 is CASSLAGAHYEQYF. CDR3 in DNA: TGTGCCAGCAGCTTGGCGGGAGCTCACTACGAGCAGTACTTC.

The CDR3 coding sequence is TGTGCCTGGAGTCGGACAGGGTGGAATCAGCCCCAGCATTTT. This translates into CAWSRTGWNQPQHF. The gene calls are TRBV30 and TRBJ1-5, with 8 bases that match TRBD1. Germline assignment: CDR1 GTSNPN and CDR2 SVGIG (reference sequence). J lost 4 bases, V lost 2 bases, and 4 bases had no gene match. This CDR3 has 14 amino acids.

The chain recombines TRBV5-1 with TRBJ2-7; 9 bases agree with TRBD1. The junction had 8 bases not matched to a gene; V was cut back by 2 bases and J by 2 bases. Germline V gene sequence: CDR1 SGHRS, CDR2 YFSETQ. The CDR3 length is 16 residues. This chain's CDR3 is CASSLQAGTGTYEQYF. The CDR3 DNA sequence: TGCGCCAGCAGCTTACAAGCCGGGACAGGGACCTACGAGCAGTACTTC. Drawing the rest from reference TRBV5-1 and TRBJ2-7, the complete variable domain is KAGVTQTPRYLIKTRGQQVTLSCSPISGHRSVSWYQQTPGQGLQFLFEYFSETQRNKGNFPGRFSGRQFSNSRSEMNVSTLELGDSALYLCASSLQAGTGTYEQYFGPGTRLTVT.

V is TRBV28 and J is TRBJ2-7, with TRBD2 matching over 8 bases. Germline V lookup: CDR1 MDHEN, CDR2 SYDVKM. Losses at the gene ends were 6 bases for V and 5 bases for J; bases not matched to a gene: 18. The CDR3 loop spans 17 amino acids. The CDR3, as DNA: TGTGCCAGCAGGGGAGGGCACGGGAGGGGGGCGCCCGACGAGCAGTACTTC. It codes for CASRGGHGRGAPDEQYF.

V gene TRBV11-2 combines with J gene TRBJ2-1; D is possibly TRBD2 (7 bases). This CDR3 comprises 15 residues. Between the trimmed V and J ends, which lost 2 bases and 6 bases, there was a span of 14 bases. Germline values: CDR1 SGHAT, CDR2 FQNNGV. The CDR3 nucleotides are TGTGCCAGCAGCTTAACCGGGAGGACAGCCAATGAGCAGTTCTTC. Protein: CASSLTGRTANEQFF.

This clone was seen only a few times. Other DNA sequences from this sample encode an identical CDR3 as well. The chain recombines TRBV6-5 with TRBJ2-7, with no clear D. V was trimmed by 0 bases and J by 0 bases, leaving 6 bases between them. The CDR3 extends over 14 amino acids. Germline V gene data show CDR1 as MNHEY and CDR2 as SVGAGI. The CDR3 nucleotides read TGTGCCAGCAGTTACTCGTACAGCTCCTACGAGCAGTACTTC. It translates to CASSYSYSSYEQYF.

This chain joins TRBV30 and TRBJ1-1, with 7 positions matching TRBD1. CDR3 size: 14 residues. Germline V gene sequence: CDR1 GTSNPN, CDR2 SVGIG (reference sequence). The V gene end was trimmed by 8 bases and the J gene end by 5 bases; junction bases not matched to a gene: 14. Here the CDR3 reads CALSRQGLGTEAFF. The CDR3 DNA reads TGTGCCCTTTCAAGACAGGGTCTCGGGACTGAAGCTTTCTTT.

This clone was counted only a few times. The V gene is TRBV7-2, the J gene TRBJ2-5, with a possible D match to TRBD2 (5 bases). The CDR3 length is 13 residues. The germline V and J ends were trimmed by 3 bases and 3 bases, with 8 bases remaining between them. CDR1 SGHTA and CDR2 FQGNSA come from the germline V gene. For the CDR3, the DNA is TGTGCCAGCAGCTTGGGAGAAAAAGAGACCCAGTACTTC. Protein product: CASSLGEKETQYF.

The rearrangement links TRBV11-2 to TRBJ1-3; 8 bases are shared with TRBD1. This CDR3 spans 16 amino acids. V shed 3 bases, J shed 0 bases, and the junction held 4 bases outside the gene matches. CDR1 and CDR2 from the germline V gene are SGHAT and FQNNGV. The CDR3 coding sequence is TGTGCCAGCAGCTTCCGGACAGGGCCCTCTGGAAACACCATATATTTT. Protein sequence: CASSFRTGPSGNTIYF.

The chain has TRBV11-2 and TRBJ2-5; 8 nucleotides line up with TRBD2. V trimming: 6 bases; J trimming: 4 bases; junction bases outside the gene matches: 1. Germline lookup yields CDR1 SGHAT and CDR2 FQNNGV. The CDR3 contains 12 residues. CDR3 in DNA: TGTGCCAGCAGTCGGGAGGGAGAGACCCAGTACTTC. This sequence encodes CASSREGETQYF.

The chain employs TRBV6-1 and TRBJ2-5; D perhaps matches TRBD2 (6 bases). V was trimmed by 8 bases and J by 11 bases, leaving 15 bases between them. CDR1 is MNHNS and CDR2 is SASEGT in the germline V gene. The CDR3 consists of 11 residues. Here the CDR3 DNA reads TGTGCCAGCCTGGAGGGGCTAGAGCAGTACTTC. Protein product: CASLEGLEQYF.

This chain joins TRBV2 and TRBJ1-6; D may be TRBD1 (5 bases). The CDR3 loop spans 15 amino acids. The germline V and J ends were trimmed by 1 base and 7 bases, with 11 bases remaining between them. Germline assignment: CDR1 SNHLY and CDR2 FYNNEI. Here the CDR3 reads CASSEGRVLNSPLHF. Here the CDR3 DNA reads TGTGCCAGCAGTGAAGGCAGGGTGTTAAATTCACCCCTCCACTTT.